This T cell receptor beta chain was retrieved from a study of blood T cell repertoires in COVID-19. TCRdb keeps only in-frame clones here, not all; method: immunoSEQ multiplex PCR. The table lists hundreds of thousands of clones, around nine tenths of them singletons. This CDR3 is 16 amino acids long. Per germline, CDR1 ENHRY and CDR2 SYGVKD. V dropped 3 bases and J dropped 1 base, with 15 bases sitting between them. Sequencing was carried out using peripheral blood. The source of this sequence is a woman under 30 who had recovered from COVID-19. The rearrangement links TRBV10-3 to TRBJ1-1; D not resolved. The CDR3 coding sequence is TGTGCCATCAGTGAAGTCCGCGGGCTGAGGAACACTGAAGCTTTCTTT. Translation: CAISEVRGLRNTEAFF.